This T cell receptor (beta chain) was obtained from a study of cytomegalovirus exposure and HLA in healthy donors. Study-level points and caveats: Rarity characterized most TCR sequences, yet some public TCRs appeared in many donors.

The repertoire was sequenced with immunoSEQ multiplex PCR; TCRdb's copy has only in-frame clones and lacks some. The table has 100,000 to 150,000 clones, 89% seen once. This clone was counted only a few times. Its specificity is not known. Trimming removed 6 bases from V and 7 bases from J, with 12 bases in between. This CDR3 region has 11 residues. CDR1 is SQVTM, CDR2 ANQGSEA, per germline. This clonotype was obtained from a woman between 18 and 30 years old in good health and CMV-seronegative. V usage is TRBV29-1 and J usage is TRBJ1-1; D uncertain. Sequenced input: PBMCs. The CDR3 DNA sequence: TGCAGCGTCGCTACCGGGATTGAAGCTTTCTTT. Translated, it gives CSVATGIEAFF.